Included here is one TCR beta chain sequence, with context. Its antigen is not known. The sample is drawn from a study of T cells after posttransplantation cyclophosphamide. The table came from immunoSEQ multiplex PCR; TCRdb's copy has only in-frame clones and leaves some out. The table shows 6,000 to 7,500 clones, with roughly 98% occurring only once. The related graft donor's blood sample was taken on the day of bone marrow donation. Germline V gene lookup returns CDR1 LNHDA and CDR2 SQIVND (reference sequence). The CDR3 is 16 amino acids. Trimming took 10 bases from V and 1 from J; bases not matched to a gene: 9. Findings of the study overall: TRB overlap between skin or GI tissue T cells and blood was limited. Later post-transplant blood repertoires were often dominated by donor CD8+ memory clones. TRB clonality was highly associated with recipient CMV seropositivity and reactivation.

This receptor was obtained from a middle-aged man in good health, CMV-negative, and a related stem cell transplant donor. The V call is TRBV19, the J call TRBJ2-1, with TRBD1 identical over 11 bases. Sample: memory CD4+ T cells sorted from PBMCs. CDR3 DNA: TGTGCCACCCACGCCGGGACAGGGGGATCCTACAATGAGCAGTTCTTC. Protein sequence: CATHAGTGGSYNEQFF.